The 29 T cell receptor beta chains given below trace back to one sample, sequenced in a study of blood T cells in healthy people across ages. A sample-barcoded 5' primer and a J-beta primer mix were used in a second PCR of about 6 to 11 cycles. TCRdb re-analysed the 5' RACE reads in MiXCR, keeping a single row per CDR3 protein. The sample yields more than 450,000 distinct CDR3 sequences, roughly a quarter seen once. These sequences were also reported in another study, on T cells of mothers and their children.

Sequencing was carried out using blood. The receptors originated from a boy aged 2-15 years in good health.

This clonotype was counted a few times. The chain carries TRBV6-6 and TRBJ2-2; 14 bases align to TRBD2. J was trimmed by 4 bases and V by 6 bases; bases with no gene match: 1. CDR3 length equals 15 residues. CDR1 is MNHNY and CDR2 is SVGAGI in the germline V gene (reference sequence). CDR3 residues: CASRGLAGVTGELFF. The CDR3 DNA reads as TGTGCCAGCAGGGGACTAGCGGGAGTCACCGGGGAGCTGTTTTTT.

The chain joins TRBV21-1 to TRBJ2-6; the table assigns TRBD1, which was not confirmed against the DNA. TRBV21-1 is described as a pseudogene. The CDR3 extends over 18 amino acids. DNA of the CDR3: TGTGCCAGCAGCAAACCCAGGACGGGAGCAAAAGGGGCCAACGTCCTGACTTTC. It is translated as CASSKPRTGAKGANVLTF.

In its sample, this clonotype was seen a few times. This may come from a read error, since a much larger clone is one base off. The V and J genes are TRBV6-1 and TRBJ2-2; D gene unclear. In germline, CDR1 is MNHNS, CDR2 SASEGT. This CDR3 spans 14 amino acids. CDR3 loop: CVSSETANTGELFF. DNA of the CDR3: TGTGTCAGCAGTGAAACTGCGAACACCGGGGAGCTGTTTTTT.

This clonotype was seen a few times. The chain recombines TRBV15 with TRBJ1-2; 8 bases agree with TRBD1. Germline CDR1 LNHNV, CDR2 YYDKDF (reference sequence). V was clipped by 0 bases and J by 0 bases; unmatched bases: 3. The CDR3 loop spans 16 amino acids. The chain's CDR3 is CATSRDQGATNYGYTF. CDR3 in DNA: TGTGCCACCAGCAGAGATCAGGGGGCCACTAACTATGGCTACACCTTC.

This clonotype occurred a few times. V usage is TRBV5-1 and J usage is TRBJ1-2; no reliable D call. Germline V gene sequence: CDR1 SGHRS, CDR2 YFSETQ. The CDR3 runs to 14 residues. V was cut by 0 bases and J by 2 bases, with 8 bases left in between. The CDR3 loop reads CASSLDPANYGYTF. The CDR3, as DNA: TGCGCCAGCAGCTTGGACCCGGCGAACTATGGCTACACCTTC.

The chain couples TRBV20-1 to TRBJ1-5; maybe TRBD1 (6 bases). The germline gives CDR1 DFQATT, CDR2 SNEGSKA (reference sequence). This CDR3 is 15 amino acids long. Trimming pared 5 bases from V and 0 bases from J, leaving 14 bases between. This CDR3 reads CSARSGGPSNQPQHF. The CDR3 DNA sequence: TGCAGTGCTCGCTCCGGGGGCCCTAGCAATCAGCCCCAGCATTTT.

V usage is TRBV20-1 and J usage is TRBJ2-1; D possibly matches TRBD1 or TRBD2 (6 bases each). Germline V gene data show CDR1 as DFQATT and CDR2 as SNEGSKA (reference sequence). The CDR3 runs 16 residues. Trimming stripped 0 bases from V and 10 bases from J, with 22 bases between. The CDR3 DNA sequence: TGCAGTGCTAGAGATGAGGGGGGCGGGCTGTCCGGGGAGCAGTTCTTC. It codes for CSARDEGGGLSGEQFF.

The DNA for the CDR3 is TGCAGCGTTTTGGCCGGGGAGCTGTTTTTT. Its translation is CSVLAGELFF. The chain is built from TRBV29-1 and TRBJ2-2; D unclear. Germline loops: CDR1 SQVTM, CDR2 ANQGSEA. V lost 5 bases and J 6 bases, leaving 4 bases between the germline ends. The CDR3 consists of 10 residues.

This clonotype was observed a few times. The genes are TRBV30 and TRBJ1-6; the D is unclear. The CDR3 consists of 13 residues. Per the germline V gene, CDR1 is GTSNPN and CDR2 is SVGIG (reference sequence). V lost 4 bases, J lost 7 bases, and 11 bases lay in between. The CDR3 reads CAWMRVLNSPLHF. CDR3 DNA sequence: TGTGCCTGGATGCGGGTTCTCAATTCACCCCTCCACTTT.

A few counts support this clonotype. The junction does not match germline at one end; this may be a read error. The V gene is TRBV18, the J gene TRBJ1-1; D not resolved. Germline-derived CDR1 and CDR2 are KGHSH and LQKENI. This CDR3 comprises 15 residues. The CDR3 DNA reads TGTGCCAGCTCGCCACCGTCTGGGGAAAACACTGAAGCTTTCTTT. It translates to CASSPPSGENTEAFF.

This clonotype was found a few times. The CDR3 reads CASSLVTGGRNYGYTF. The CDR3, as DNA: TGTGCCAGCAGCTTAGTGACAGGGGGCCGAAACTATGGCTACACCTTC. The chain links TRBV7-9 to TRBJ1-2; 10 bases are shared with TRBD1. The trim removed 1 base at V and 2 bases at J, leaving 4 bases unmatched. Germline V gene lookup returns CDR1 SEHNR and CDR2 FQNEAQ (reference sequence). The CDR3 is made up of 16 amino acids. Combining the CDR3 with reference TRBV7-9 and TRBJ1-2 gives the whole variable domain DTGVSQNPRHKITKRGQNVTFRCDPISEHNRLYWYRQTLGQGPEFLTYFQNEAQLEKSRLLSDRFSAERPKGSFSTLEIQRTEQGDSAMYLCASSLVTGGRNYGYTFGSGTRLTVV.

This rearrangement joins TRBV5-1 to TRBJ1-2, with 8 bases identical to TRBD1. CDR1 is SGHRS and CDR2 is YFSETQ in the germline V gene. V dropped 3 bases and J dropped 2; count of bases not matched to a gene: 6. The CDR3 has 15 amino acids. The CDR3 here is CASSYRQGTNYGYTF. CDR3 DNA: TGCGCCAGCAGCTACCGACAGGGGACGAACTATGGCTACACCTTC.

The CDR3 coding sequence is TGTGCCAGCAGCTTACAGGGCACTTATTTGAACACTGAAGCTTTCTTT. Amino acid sequence: CASSLQGTYLNTEAFF. The rearrangement joins TRBV11-2 to TRBJ1-1, with D possibly matching TRBD1 (5 bases). The CDR3 totals 16 residues. V was cut by 2 bases and J by 0 bases, with 13 bases left in between. Germline V gives CDR1 SGHAT, CDR2 FQNNGV.

This clonotype has more than one count but fewer than ten. The chain joins TRBV6-1 to TRBJ1-4, with 10 bases lining up with TRBD1. The CDR3 totals 16 residues. Germline CDR1 reads MNHNS; CDR2 reads SASEGT. V trimming: 0 bases; J trimming: 7 bases; junction bases outside the gene matches: 5. The CDR3 region is CASSEAQGQGIEKLFF. The CDR3 nucleotides read TGTGCCAGCAGTGAAGCGCAGGGACAGGGGATTGAAAAACTGTTTTTT.

A few counts support this clonotype. The chain recombines TRBV5-1 with TRBJ2-5; TRBD2 agrees at 7 bases. This CDR3 contains 11 residues. The germline V gene has CDR1 SGHRS and CDR2 YFSETQ. The V segment lost 3 bases and the J segment 7 bases; nucleotides outside the gene matches: 0. DNA for the CDR3: TGCGCCAGCAGCTGGGAGGGGACCCAGTACTTC. Amino acids: CASSWEGTQYF.

This clonotype was seen a few times. V is TRBV12-3 or TRBV12-4 and J is TRBJ2-3, with D perhaps being TRBD1 or TRBD2 (5 bases each). Trimming stripped 10 bases from V and 1 base from J, with 15 bases between. This CDR3 spans 14 amino acids. The CDR3 DNA is TGTGCCATCCCTTATGAGGGGCGCACAGATACGCAGTATTTT. Protein product: CAIPYEGRTDTQYF.

This clonotype occurred many times. This chain joins TRBV20-1 and TRBJ2-7; D might be TRBD2 (6 bases). Trimming left V 0 bases short and J 2 bases short, with 11 bases between. Germline CDR1 is DFQATT and CDR2 is SNEGSKA (reference sequence). CDR3 size: 14 residues. The CDR3 loop reads CSARDMGGTYEQYF. Written as DNA, the CDR3 is TGCAGTGCTAGAGATATGGGGGGTACCTACGAGCAGTACTTC.

The J gene is TRBJ2-1, the V gene TRBV5-1, with 12 bases lining up with TRBD2. The V and J ends lost 7 bases and 8 bases, in that order; junction bases with no gene match: 13. CDR3 size: 16 residues. Germline-derived CDR1 and CDR2 are SGHRS and YFSETQ. CDR3: CASGGYRLAGVDEQFF. The CDR3 DNA sequence: TGCGCCAGCGGTGGGTACCGACTAGCGGGGGTCGATGAGCAGTTCTTC. Combining the CDR3 with reference TRBV5-1 and TRBJ2-1 gives the whole variable domain KAGVTQTPRYLIKTRGQQVTLSCSPISGHRSVSWYQQTPGQGLQFLFEYFSETQRNKGNFPGRFSGRQFSNSRSEMNVSTLELGDSALYLCASGGYRLAGVDEQFFGPGTRLTVL.

The CDR3 here is CASSPFGSSGNQETQYF. CDR3 in DNA: TGTGCCAGCTCACCATTCGGTTCTAGCGGGAACCAAGAGACCCAGTACTTC. The chain is built from TRBV18 and TRBJ2-5; 9 bases align to TRBD2. Per germline, CDR1 KGHSH and CDR2 LQKENI. Trimming took 2 bases from V and 0 from J; bases not matched to a gene: 7. The CDR3 totals 17 residues.

CDR3 in amino acids: CSASGRKTQYF. The CDR3 DNA sequence: TGCAGTGCTAGTGGGAGAAAGACCCAGTACTTC. V gene TRBV20-1 combines with J gene TRBJ2-5; D is perhaps TRBD2 (5 bases). This CDR3 spans 11 amino acids. Looked up from germline, CDR1 is DFQATT and CDR2 is SNEGSKA (reference sequence). V was pared by 3 bases and J by 6 bases, with 8 bases between.

The J gene is TRBJ2-7, the V gene TRBV5-1; 7 bases agree with TRBD1. Germline CDR1 reads SGHRS; CDR2 reads YFSETQ. The CDR3 consists of 14 residues. Trimming removed 1 base from V and 1 base from J; junction bases left unmatched: 2. The CDR3 region is CASSLNRGSYEQYF. For the CDR3, the DNA is TGCGCCAGCAGCTTGAACAGGGGTTCCTACGAGCAGTACTTC. Complete variable domain (other parts from reference TRBV5-1 and TRBJ2-7): KAGVTQTPRYLIKTRGQQVTLSCSPISGHRSVSWYQQTPGQGLQFLFEYFSETQRNKGNFPGRFSGRQFSNSRSEMNVSTLELGDSALYLCASSLNRGSYEQYFGPGTRLTVT.

Turning to this clonotype: This is likely a read error, given that the CDR3 carries no conserved phenylalanine or tryptophan at its end. This sequence joins TRBV9 and TRBJ2-7, with 9 positions matching TRBD1. This CDR3 region has 12 residues. V gave up 5 bases and J gave up 5 bases; unmatched junction bases: 2. CDR1 is SGDLS and CDR2 is YYNGEE in the germline V gene. This CDR3 reads CASRGQGHEQYL. CDR3 DNA: TGTGCCAGCAGGGGACAGGGCCACGAGCAGTACCTC.

Remarks on this clonotype: A read error may account for a junction end that differs from germline. The gene calls are TRBV12-3 or TRBV12-4 and TRBJ2-4, with D uncertain. The CDR3 length is 14 residues. CDR3 coding DNA: TGTGCCAACAGTTTAGTCGGCACCAAAAACATTCAGTACTTC. The encoded protein is CANSLVGTKNIQYF.

The V call is TRBV6-5, the J call TRBJ2-7; the D gene is possibly TRBD2 (5 bases). The J call may be wrong; the DNA end is better matched by TRBJ2-1. The CDR3 contains 12 residues. The germline CDR1 and CDR2 sequences are MNHEY and SVGAGI. CDR3 DNA sequence: TGTGCCAGCAGTCGGGGAGACAATGAGCAGTTCTTC. The encoded protein is CASSRGDNEQFF.

This clonotype was picked up a small number of times. The J gene is TRBJ2-2, the V gene TRBV20-1; 10 bases are a match to TRBD2. The J segment lost 6 bases and the V segment lost 2 bases, leaving 6 bases of the junction unmatched. This CDR3 is built from 15 residues. In germline, CDR1 is DFQATT, CDR2 SNEGSKA (reference sequence). The CDR3 spells CSARLAGALPGELFF. CDR3 bases: TGCAGTGCTAGACTAGCGGGAGCGTTGCCCGGGGAGCTGTTTTTT.

The J gene is TRBJ2-2, the V gene TRBV4-2; 8 bases map to TRBD2. The trim removed 1 base at V and 0 bases at J, leaving 4 bases unmatched. In germline, CDR1 is LGHNA, CDR2 YNFKEQ. This CDR3 comprises 17 residues. The CDR3 reads CASSQVPGLANTGELFF. DNA of the CDR3: TGTGCCAGCAGCCAAGTTCCGGGACTAGCGAACACCGGGGAGCTGTTTTTT.

CDR3 loop: CSARDRTTGANVLTF. In nucleotides, the CDR3 is TGCAGTGCTAGAGATCGTACTACTGGGGCCAACGTCCTGACTTTC. V gene TRBV20-1 combines with J gene TRBJ2-6; no reliable D call. The V end lost 0 bases, the J end lost 2 bases, and 8 bases lay between the germline ends. The CDR3 loop spans 15 amino acids. CDR1 DFQATT and CDR2 SNEGSKA come from the germline V gene (reference sequence).

The chain joins TRBV4-1 to TRBJ2-3; D call uncertain. This CDR3 has 14 residues. Germline assignment: CDR1 MGHRA and CDR2 YSYEKL. V lost 1 base, J lost 6 bases, and 11 bases lay in between. The CDR3 DNA reads TGCGCCAGCAGCCAAGTCGGTCTTTTTGATACGCAGTATTTT. Its translation: CASSQVGLFDTQYF.

The chain uses TRBV12-3 or TRBV12-4 and TRBJ2-3, with 10 bases matching TRBD1. CDR3 length equals 16 residues. V lost 6 bases and J lost 5; bases outside the gene matches: 11. In DNA form, the CDR3 reads TGTGCCAGCAGCCCCCTTGGGGACAGGGGCGGAGATACGCAGTATTTT. Protein: CASSPLGDRGGDTQYF.